One sample yielded the 8 T cell receptor beta chains listed below, sequenced in a study of T cell responses to AZD1222 COVID-19 vaccine (dated by TCRdb to the early 2020s). The method behind the library was the immunoSEQ multiplex PCR assay. TCRdb took over this immuneACCESS table, retaining in-frame rearrangements with V and J assigned. Such tables are incomplete; in checked studies, under half of the missing clones stem from an unresolved V gene, and the remainder is unexplained. Counted in this sample were 75,000 to 90,000 clones; roughly 83% of them appeared once. About 9.5% of the sample rests with the top ten. Read against the paper, the sample's time point label means: baseline before first vaccination. Here the sequenced sample was peripheral blood, taken on day 0 of AZD1222 vaccination. The receptors were sampled from an adult in good health.

The gene calls are TRBV19 and TRBJ2-1; D uncertain. This CDR3 is built from 13 residues. Germline V gene lookup returns CDR1 LNHDA and CDR2 SQIVND (reference sequence). Trimming removed 0 bases from V and 10 bases from J, with 10 bases in between. CDR3 loop: CASSIEPTLEQFF. In DNA, the CDR3 is TGTGCCAGTAGTATAGAACCCACGCTGGAGCAGTTCTTC.

This chain joins TRBV6-6 and TRBJ2-1; TRBD2 aligns across 7 bases. Germline lookup yields CDR1 MNHNY and CDR2 SVGAGI (reference sequence). After removal of 7 bases from V and 5 bases from J, the junction contained 8 bases not matched to a gene. The CDR3 runs to 14 residues. The CDR3 region is CASKGASGNNEQFF. CDR3 nucleotides: TGTGCCAGCAAAGGGGCTAGCGGCAACAATGAGCAGTTCTTC.

This chain joins TRBV28 and TRBJ1-2, with TRBD1 matching 7 bases. Trimming at V came to 11 bases and at J to 3 bases, leaving 12 bases not matched to a gene. The CDR3 has 14 amino acids. Germline V lookup: CDR1 MDHEN, CDR2 SYDVKM. This CDR3 is CASWEGQGDYGYTF. CDR3 in DNA: TGTGCCTCATGGGAGGGTCAGGGGGACTATGGCTACACCTTC.

The chain is built from TRBV29-1 and TRBJ2-3, with D tentatively TRBD2 (6 bases). V lost 7 bases and J 5 bases, leaving 7 bases between the germline ends. CDR3 length equals 10 residues. Germline CDR1 SQVTM, CDR2 ANQGSEA. The CDR3 reads CSAGEDTQYF. CDR3 bases: TGCAGCGCGGGGGAAGATACGCAGTATTTT.

The V call is TRBV9, the J call TRBJ2-3; TRBD1 aligns across 10 bases. This CDR3 is built from 15 residues. The V segment lost 7 bases and the J segment 1 base; nucleotides outside the gene matches: 6. Germline V gives CDR1 SGDLS, CDR2 YYNGEE. CDR3 nucleotide sequence: TGTGCCAGCTCGGGGACAGGGGAGGGCACAGATACGCAGTATTTT. Its protein product is CASSGTGEGTDTQYF.

This chain joins TRBV5-1 and TRBJ2-5; 8 nucleotides line up with TRBD2. The junction had 12 bases not matched to a gene; V was cut back by 9 bases and J by 5 bases. Germline V gene sequence: CDR1 SGHRS, CDR2 YFSETQ. CDR3 length equals 14 residues. In DNA, the CDR3 is TGCGCCACCTCACGGGGGGGTATGGAGGAGACCCAGTACTTC. Translation gives CATSRGGMEETQYF.

This clone was seen more than once but under ten times. This chain joins TRBV4-1 and TRBJ1-2, with D perhaps matching TRBD1 (5 bases). The CDR3 has 14 residues. Germline-derived CDR1 and CDR2 are MGHRA and YSYEKL. Trimming left V 3 bases short and J 3 bases short, with 11 bases between. DNA of the CDR3: TGCGCCAGCAGCCAGGTTACAGGAGACTATGGCTACACCTTC. This gives the protein CASSQVTGDYGYTF.

In DNA, the CDR3 is TGTGCCAGCAGCGTAGGAAGGGGGGTGACGACTAATGAAAAACTGTTTTTT. Translated: CASSVGRGVTTNEKLFF. The rearrangement joins TRBV9 to TRBJ1-4; possibly TRBD1 for D (6 bases). Trimming took 0 bases from V and 2 from J, leaving 14 bases between them. The CDR3 runs 17 residues. CDR1 is SGDLS and CDR2 is YYNGEE in the germline V gene. Full variable domain (remainder filled in from reference TRBV9 and TRBJ1-4): DSGVTQTPKHLITATGQRVTLRCSPRSGDLSVYWYQQSLDQGLQFLIQYYNGEERAKGNILERFSAQQFPDLHSELNLSSLELGDSALYFCASSVGRGVTTNEKLFFGSGTQLSVL.